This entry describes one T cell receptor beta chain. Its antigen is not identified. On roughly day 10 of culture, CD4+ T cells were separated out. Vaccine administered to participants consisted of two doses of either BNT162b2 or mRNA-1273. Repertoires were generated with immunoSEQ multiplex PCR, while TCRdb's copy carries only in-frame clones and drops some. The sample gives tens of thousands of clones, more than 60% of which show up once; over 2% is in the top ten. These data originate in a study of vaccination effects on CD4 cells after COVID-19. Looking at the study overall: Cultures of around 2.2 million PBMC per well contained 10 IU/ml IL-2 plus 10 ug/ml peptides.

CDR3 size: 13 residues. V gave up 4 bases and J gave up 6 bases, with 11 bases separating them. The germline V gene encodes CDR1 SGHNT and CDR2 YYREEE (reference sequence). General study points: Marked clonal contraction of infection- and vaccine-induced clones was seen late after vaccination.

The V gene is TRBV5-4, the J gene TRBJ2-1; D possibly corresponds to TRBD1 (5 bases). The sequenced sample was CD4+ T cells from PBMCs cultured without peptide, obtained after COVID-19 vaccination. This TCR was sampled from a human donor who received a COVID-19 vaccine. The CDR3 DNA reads TGTGCCAGCAGCACCCAGGGTGCCAATGAGCAGTTCTTC. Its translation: CASSTQGANEQFF.